What follows describes a single T cell receptor beta chain. Its cognate antigen is unknown. Unexposed donor CD4+ T cells date from 2011-2018, before the COVID-19 pandemic. The cells were cultured for around ten days before CD4+ T cells were isolated. The assay was immunoSEQ multiplex PCR, and TCRdb's table has in-frame clones only and misses some. The data hold 20,000 to 30,000 clones, with 73% observed a single time. The V and J ends lost 4 bases and 0 bases respectively, with 10 bases between them. Germline assignment: CDR1 SGHDT and CDR2 YYEEEE. This CDR3 is 14 amino acids long. This specimen comes from a study of CD4 T cells in relation to SARS-CoV-2 and coronaviruses. Broader study findings: Pre-pandemic and post-infection samples never came from the same donor.

Input material: CD4+ T cells from PBMCs, cultured in vitro. This clonotype originated in a human donor in good health. V usage is TRBV5-6 and J usage is TRBJ2-5; weak D call: TRBD2 (6 bases). The CDR3 nucleotides read TGTGCCAGCAGCCCGGGACTCCACCAAGAGACCCAGTACTTC. Translated, it gives CASSPGLHQETQYF.